One and the same sample provided the 8 T cell receptor beta chains below, sequenced in a study of chemoradiotherapy in HPV16-positive cancers. TCRdb's copy holds only in-frame clones and misses some; the assay was immunoSEQ multiplex PCR. The table includes about 20,000 clones, 75% to 90% detected once. This material consisted of blood, taken from a patient who underwent chemoradiotherapy. These receptors all come from a human donor with HPV-associated anogenital cancer.

The chain recombines TRBV28 with TRBJ1-6; 8 positions agree with TRBD1. This CDR3 has 15 residues. Germline V lookup: CDR1 MDHEN, CDR2 SYDVKM. J was trimmed by 8 bases and V by 2 bases; bases with no gene match: 5. This chain's CDR3 is CASSLRQGFYSPLHF. The CDR3 DNA follows: TGTGCCAGCAGTTTACGACAGGGGTTCTATTCACCCCTCCACTTT.

The chain employs TRBV5-1 and TRBJ2-3; weak D call: TRBD2 (6 bases). Trimming took 4 bases from V and 8 from J, leaving 11 bases between them. Per germline, CDR1 SGHRS and CDR2 YFSETQ. The CDR3 covers 12 residues. CDR3 amino acids: CASSLKEGTQYF. CDR3 DNA sequence: TGCGCCAGCAGCCTCAAGGAGGGTACGCAGTATTTT.

The V and J genes are TRBV30 and TRBJ1-2; D gene ambiguous. The length of the CDR3 is 14 residues. Germline V gene data show CDR1 as GTSNPN and CDR2 as SVGIG (reference sequence). The ends were cut back, 2 bases at V and 8 bases at J, with 18 bases in the middle. DNA of the CDR3: TGTGCCTGGAGTCCGTCCGGCCAAGGAGGCGGCTACACCTTC. It is translated as CAWSPSGQGGGYTF.

V usage is TRBV6-6 and J usage is TRBJ2-1, with 9 nucleotides matching TRBD1. CDR1 and CDR2 (germline): MNHNY, SVGAGI (reference sequence). V lost 2 bases and J lost 3; bases outside the gene matches: 5. The CDR3 is made up of 16 amino acids. CDR3 protein: CASSYPTGGDYNEQFF. The CDR3 nucleotides read TGTGCCAGCAGTTACCCGACAGGGGGGGACTACAATGAGCAGTTCTTC.

The CDR3 spells CASSNGDRYSYEQYF. The DNA of the CDR3 is TGTGCCAGCAGCAACGGGGACAGGTACTCCTACGAGCAGTACTTC. The chain employs TRBV5-4 and TRBJ2-7, with 8 bases identical to TRBD1. Germline-derived CDR1 and CDR2 are SGHNT and YYREEE (reference sequence). This CDR3 has 15 amino acids. Trimming removed 4 bases from V and 0 bases from J; junction bases left unmatched: 6.

The chain combines TRBV29-1 with TRBJ1-3; no clear D gene. The CDR3 runs to 13 residues. The germline V gene has CDR1 SQVTM and CDR2 ANQGSEA. Trimming stripped 1 base from V and 6 bases from J, with 10 bases between. CDR3 DNA sequence: TGCAGCGTTGAAGTCCGGGGTACAAACACCATATATTTT. The encoded protein is CSVEVRGTNTIYF.

J is TRBJ1-5 and V is TRBV19; 10 bases map to TRBD1. V lost 5 bases to trimming and J lost 1 base; unmatched junction nucleotides: 8. This CDR3 has 17 residues. Germline-derived CDR1 and CDR2 are LNHDA and SQIVND (reference sequence). The CDR3 is CASSPGQGRRSNQPQHF. As DNA, the CDR3 is TGTGCCAGTAGTCCGGGACAGGGGAGGAGGAGCAATCAGCCCCAGCATTTT.

The chain joins TRBV5-1 to TRBJ1-4; the match to TRBD1 covers 10 bases. The CDR3 runs 15 residues. J was trimmed by 6 bases and V by 0 bases; bases with no gene match: 2. Germline V lookup: CDR1 SGHRS, CDR2 YFSETQ. CDR3 sequence (DNA): TGCGCCAGCAGCTTGGCCGGGACAGGGGATGAAAAACTGTTTTTT. This gives the protein CASSLAGTGDEKLFF.